The 12 T cell receptor beta chains below come from one sample, sequenced in a study of control samples from healthy donors and cancer patients. Profiled with immunoSEQ multiplex PCR; TCRdb holds only in-frame clones, not every one. The sample has roughly 88,000 clones, 80% to 95% seen once. Material: blood. The receptors stem from a woman aged 25 to 45 in good health.

The chain links TRBV14 to TRBJ2-7, with D possibly being TRBD1 (6 bases). CDR3 length: 13 amino acids. V was pared by 3 bases and J by 6 bases, with 12 bases between. Germline V gene data show CDR1 as SGHDN and CDR2 as FVKESK. CDR3 loop: CASSHKGVGEQYF. As DNA, the CDR3 is TGTGCCAGCAGCCATAAGGGGGTCGGCGAGCAGTACTTC.

The chain links TRBV5-1 to TRBJ1-3; D unclear. The ends were cut back, 1 base at V and 0 bases at J, with 11 bases in the middle. The germline CDR1 and CDR2 sequences are SGHRS and YFSETQ. The CDR3 has 16 amino acids. The CDR3 is CASSLIEVTSGNTIYF. The DNA for the CDR3 is TGCGCCAGCAGCTTGATTGAGGTCACCTCTGGAAACACCATATATTTT.

The rearrangement uses TRBV7-9 and TRBJ1-5; D remains ambiguous. The V and J ends lost 1 base and 6 bases respectively, with 4 bases between them. Germline CDR1 SEHNR, CDR2 FQNEAQ (reference sequence). The CDR3 is 12 residues long. The CDR3 DNA sequence: TGTGCCAGCAGCTTAGTGGGTCAGCCCCAGCATTTT. Its translation: CASSLVGQPQHF.

CDR3 DNA sequence: TGTGCCAGCTCACCGGACCACCGGGACAGGGGGCGGGAACTGTTTTTT. It specifies CASSPDHRDRGRELFF. The J gene is TRBJ1-4, the V gene TRBV18; TRBD1 matches 12 bases. V shed 3 bases and J 12 bases; nucleotides not matched to a gene: 11. CDR1 is KGHSH, CDR2 LQKENI, per germline. The CDR3 runs 16 residues.

The rearrangement uses TRBV29-1 and TRBJ2-1; 9 bases are shared with TRBD2. Looked up from germline, CDR1 is SQVTM and CDR2 is ANQGSEA. V lost 0 bases and J lost 4; bases outside the gene matches: 10. CDR3 size: 17 residues. CDR3 DNA sequence: TGCAGCGTTGAAGATATGGGACTAGCCCTACTTTACAATGAGCAGTTCTTC. Translation: CSVEDMGLALLYNEQFF.

This sequence joins TRBV10-3 and TRBJ1-2, with no clear D. The V end was cut by 0 bases, the J end by 6 bases, with 8 bases between. Germline-derived CDR1 and CDR2 are ENHRY and SYGVKD. CDR3 length equals 13 residues. The CDR3 spells CAISESGVDGYTF. In nucleotides, the CDR3 is TGTGCCATCAGTGAGTCCGGGGTAGATGGCTACACCTTC.

The chain uses TRBV28 and TRBJ1-6, with 7 bases identical to TRBD1. Losses at the gene ends were 6 bases for V and 3 bases for J; bases not matched to a gene: 2. The germline V gene has CDR1 MDHEN and CDR2 SYDVKM. The CDR3 has 14 residues. This CDR3 is CASRGQNYNSPLHF. DNA of the CDR3: TGTGCCAGCAGGGGACAGAACTATAATTCACCCCTCCACTTT.

The V gene is TRBV10-1, the J gene TRBJ1-1, with TRBD1 matching 12 bases. The CDR3 is 18 amino acids. With V trimmed by 3 bases and J by 4 bases, 12 bases remained unmatched. The V gene's germline CDR1 is WNHNN and CDR2 SYGVQD (reference sequence). CDR3 bases: TGCGCCAGCAGTGAAGGGACAGGGGGCATTCTGGCTGGCACTGAAGCTTTCTTT. It translates to CASSEGTGGILAGTEAFF.

The chain links TRBV6-5 to TRBJ2-3, with D hard to call. Germline CDR1 MNHEY, CDR2 SVGAGI. CDR3 length equals 13 residues. Trimming pared 7 bases from V and 0 bases from J, leaving 8 bases between. The CDR3 DNA is TGTGCCAGCAAACGGGCAAGCACAGATACGCAGTATTTT. It translates to CASKRASTDTQYF.

The chain has TRBV20-1 and TRBJ1-2; tentative D call: TRBD1 (5 bases). The CDR3 has 11 amino acids. The V end was cut by 8 bases, the J end by 8 bases, with 15 bases between. Germline CDR1 is DFQATT and CDR2 is SNEGSKA (reference sequence). The CDR3 region has the DNA TGCAGTAGTCGGGCCAGGGACGGCTACACCTTC. Encoded protein: CSSRARDGYTF.

The genes are TRBV19 and TRBJ1-1; possibly TRBD1 for D (6 bases). The CDR3 has 15 residues. With 6 bases removed from V and 4 bases from J, the gap between germline ends came to 18 bases. Germline-derived CDR1 and CDR2 are LNHDA and SQIVND (reference sequence). The CDR3 DNA reads TGTGCCAGTAGGGGGATGAGCACAGGGTCCACTGAAGCTTTCTTT. Translated: CASRGMSTGSTEAFF.

The chain couples TRBV5-6 to TRBJ2-5; D not certain. V was shortened by 6 bases and J by 5 bases, with 11 bases between the two germline ends. Germline CDR1 SGHDT, CDR2 YYEEEE. CDR3 length: 12 residues. DNA for the CDR3: TGTGCCAGCACCCTGGGTGACGAGACCCAGTACTTC. This translates into CASTLGDETQYF.